These 27 T cell receptor beta chains came from one sample sequenced in a study of beta chain features in type 1 diabetes (dated by TCRdb to 2016 to 2019). The paper's findings and limits, for the study overall: In all four CD4+ subsets, TCRB CDR3 length was moderately but significantly shorter in type 1 diabetes patients.

The library relied on the immunoSEQ multiplex PCR assay. The entire isolated RNA was reverse transcribed using the High Capacity cDNA Reverse Transcription Kit, and thus expressed TCRB transcripts were sequenced. TCRdb re-hosts the immuneACCESS table, in-frame sequences only. Its copies lack some clones; in the studies checked, an unresolved V gene accounts for under half of them, and the cause for the rest is not known. The table for this sample lists about 650,000 clones; 9.5% to 15% of them were counted only once. The ten largest account for around 0.12% of the sample. Their antigen targets remain unknown. Sequenced: naive CD4+ T cells from blood. In the paper's terms, the cell subset or site label means: true naive CD4+ T cells. The receptor set was obtained from a man aged 25 to 45 with type 1 diabetes.

This chain links TRBV29-1 with TRBJ2-7; 9 bases line up with TRBD1. The CDR3 length is 15 residues. Germline V gene sequence: CDR1 SQVTM, CDR2 ANQGSEA. The J segment lost 2 bases and the V segment lost 0 bases, leaving 5 bases of the junction unmatched. The CDR3 sequence: CSVEDWGTGTYEQYF. The CDR3 DNA reads TGCAGCGTTGAAGATTGGGGGACAGGGACCTACGAGCAGTACTTC.

V gene TRBV11-3 combines with J gene TRBJ2-3; no firm D call. Germline V gives CDR1 SGHNT, CDR2 YENEEA. The CDR3 is made up of 13 amino acids. Between the trimmed V and J ends, which lost 3 bases and 6 bases, there was a span of 10 bases. The CDR3 nucleotides read TGTGCCAGCAGCTTTATATTTCGTGATACGCAGTATTTT. Amino acid sequence: CASSFIFRDTQYF. Full variable domain (outside the CDR3, taken from reference TRBV11-3 and TRBJ2-3): EAGVVQSPRYKIIEKKQPVAFWCNPISGHNTLYWYLQNLGQGPELLIRYENEEAVDDSQLPKDRFSAERLKGVDSTLKIQPAELGDSAVYLCASSFIFRDTQYFGPGTRLTVL.

The chain recombines TRBV27 with TRBJ2-6, with 9 nucleotides matching TRBD1. The CDR3 runs to 18 residues. Unmatched junction bases numbered 8, after V lost 4 bases and J lost 1 base. The germline V gene has CDR1 MNHEY and CDR2 SMNVEV (reference sequence). CDR3 DNA sequence: TGTGCCAGCAGTTGGGCCGGGACAGGGAAATCTGGGGCCAACGTCCTGACTTTC. Translating it yields CASSWAGTGKSGANVLTF.

The rearrangement uses TRBV29-1 and TRBJ1-1; D is unresolved. The CDR3 consists of 11 residues. Per germline, CDR1 SQVTM and CDR2 ANQGSEA. V was pared by 7 bases and J by 7 bases, with 13 bases between. CDR3 in DNA: TGCAGCGCCGCCCCTCGGGATGAAGCTTTCTTT. It codes for CSAAPRDEAFF.

The V call is TRBV28, the J call TRBJ1-5; no definite D call. CDR1 is MDHEN and CDR2 is SYDVKM in the germline V gene. The V end lost 3 bases, the J end lost 2 bases, and 11 bases lay between the germline ends. The CDR3 sequence is 15 residues long. DNA for the CDR3: TGTGCCAGCAGTTTGGGCGGGGTACGCAATCAGCCCCAGCATTTT. Its translation: CASSLGGVRNQPQHF.

The V gene is TRBV10-1, the J gene TRBJ2-5, with D possibly matching TRBD2 (5 bases). The CDR3 spans 13 residues. The germline gives CDR1 WNHNN, CDR2 SYGVQD (reference sequence). V dropped 2 bases and J dropped 8 bases, with 12 bases sitting between them. Here the CDR3 reads CASSEQYEGTQYF. CDR3 DNA sequence: TGCGCCAGCAGTGAGCAGTACGAGGGAACCCAGTACTTC.

The chain uses TRBV6-6 and TRBJ1-3; TRBD1 is a possible D gene (6 bases). This CDR3 has 12 residues. Germline V gene sequence: CDR1 MNHNY, CDR2 SVGAGI (reference sequence). V was cut by 7 bases and J by 8 bases, with 12 bases left in between. The CDR3 sequence is CASKREGDTIYF. The CDR3 DNA sequence: TGTGCCAGCAAGAGGGAGGGGGACACCATATATTTT.

The gene calls are TRBV7-9 and TRBJ2-7, with 8 positions matching TRBD2. This CDR3 spans 15 amino acids. Germline CDR1 SEHNR, CDR2 FQNEAQ (reference sequence). Trimming cost V 5 bases and J 1 base; bases outside gene matches: 7. In DNA form, the CDR3 reads TGTGCCAGCAGCCCAGTAGCGGGGTTATCCTACGAGCAGTACTTC. It translates to CASSPVAGLSYEQYF.

This clone has more than one count but fewer than ten. This chain uses TRBV6-1 with TRBJ2-7; D gene uncertain. Trimming pared 3 bases from V and 3 bases from J, leaving 12 bases between. The CDR3 has 14 residues. The V gene's germline CDR1 is MNHNS and CDR2 SASEGT. The CDR3 loop is CASSDQWRIYEQYF. The CDR3 region has the DNA TGTGCCAGCAGTGATCAATGGCGGATCTACGAGCAGTACTTC.

The chain joins TRBV18 to TRBJ1-1, with D unclear. This CDR3 has 13 amino acids. The germline V gene encodes CDR1 KGHSH and CDR2 LQKENI. The V gene lost 0 bases and the J gene lost 5 bases, with 7 bases spanning the gap. CDR3 sequence reads: CASSPPARTEAFF. Here the CDR3 DNA reads TGTGCCAGCTCACCACCGGCGCGGACTGAAGCTTTCTTT.

This clone has only a few counts. The rearrangement links TRBV7-9 to TRBJ2-6; TRBD2 might be the D (5 bases). CDR1 and CDR2 from the germline V gene are SEHNR and FQNEAQ (reference sequence). The CDR3 sequence is 17 residues long. The V and J ends lost 5 bases and 4 bases respectively, with 18 bases between them. The CDR3, as DNA: TGTGCCAGCAGCCCACCGGGCCGAGGGTCCGGGGCCAACGTCCTGACTTTC. Amino acids: CASSPPGRGSGANVLTF.

This chain uses TRBV6-1 with TRBJ1-2; the D gene is possibly TRBD1 (5 bases). The germline CDR1 and CDR2 sequences are MNHNS and SASEGT. The length of the CDR3 is 15 residues. V shed 6 bases and J shed 6 bases, with 20 bases lying between them. This CDR3 is CASRSDVRDSHGYTF. The CDR3 DNA reads TGTGCCAGCAGAAGCGACGTCAGGGATTCCCATGGCTACACCTTC.

This clone was observed a few times. The V and J genes are TRBV6-1 and TRBJ2-3, with D perhaps TRBD1 (6 bases). CDR1 MNHNS and CDR2 SASEGT come from the germline V gene. The CDR3 contains 13 residues. V lost 4 bases, J lost 1 base, and 6 bases lay in between. The CDR3 DNA is TGTGCCAGCAGTGGGGGGCGCACAGATACGCAGTATTTT. This sequence encodes CASSGGRTDTQYF.

This clone came up a few times. V is TRBV4-2 and J is TRBJ2-3; D is uncertain. With 2 bases removed from V and 4 bases from J, the gap between germline ends came to 13 bases. Germline V gene lookup returns CDR1 LGHNA and CDR2 YNFKEQ. CDR3 length equals 15 residues. CDR3 nucleotide sequence: TGTGCCAGCAGCCAATCGGTTGCCTCACCAGATACGCAGTATTTT. Residues: CASSQSVASPDTQYF.

Only a few counts were recorded for this clone. The chain's CDR3 is CASSEQGASTDTQYF. In nucleotides, the CDR3 is TGTGCCAGTAGTGAGCAGGGGGCGAGCACAGATACGCAGTATTTT. This chain joins TRBV19 and TRBJ2-3; 8 nucleotides match TRBD1. The germline V gene has CDR1 LNHDA and CDR2 SQIVND (reference sequence). With 5 bases clipped from V and 0 bases from J, the junction kept 4 bases outside the gene matches. The CDR3 length is 15 residues. The full variable domain, its missing parts supplied by reference TRBV19 and TRBJ2-3, is DGGITQSPKYLFRKEGQNVTLSCEQNLNHDAMYWYRQDPGQGLRLIYYSQIVNDFQKGDIAEGYSVSREKKESFPLTVTSAQKNPTAFYLCASSEQGASTDTQYFGPGTRLTVL.

This clone showed up just a few times. The genes are TRBV5-1 and TRBJ2-1, with TRBD1 matching 8 bases. V trimming: 4 bases; J trimming: 3 bases; junction bases outside the gene matches: 9. CDR1 and CDR2 (germline): SGHRS, YFSETQ. The CDR3 loop spans 16 amino acids. CDR3 sequence reads: CASSHALDRVYNEQFF. The CDR3 coding sequence is TGCGCCAGCAGCCATGCACTGGACAGGGTCTACAATGAGCAGTTCTTC.

The table lists this clone with a few counts. The chain carries TRBV7-2 and TRBJ2-7, with 7 nucleotides matching TRBD1. CDR3 length equals 15 residues. V trimming: 5 bases; J trimming: 6 bases; junction bases outside the gene matches: 13. In germline, CDR1 is SGHTA, CDR2 FQGNSA. The CDR3 DNA follows: TGTGCCAGCAGCCCCTGGACAGGCCCTCGATCCGAGCAGTACTTC. Protein: CASSPWTGPRSEQYF.

J is TRBJ1-4 and V is TRBV7-9; no clear D. This CDR3 is built from 14 residues. The V end lost 3 bases, the J end lost 2 bases, and 7 bases lay between the germline ends. The V gene's germline CDR1 is SEHNR and CDR2 FQNEAQ (reference sequence). CDR3 in amino acids: CASSLTGTNEKLFF. For the CDR3, the DNA is TGTGCCAGCAGCTTGACTGGGACTAATGAAAAACTGTTTTTT.

There are a few counts of this clone. V gene TRBV6-5 combines with J gene TRBJ2-5; TRBD1 agrees at 10 bases. The germline CDR1 and CDR2 sequences are MNHEY and SVGAGI. This CDR3 is built from 16 residues. Trimming cost V 4 bases and J 5 bases; bases outside gene matches: 10. CDR3 sequence reads: CASSLLGTGDWETQYF. CDR3 bases: TGTGCCAGCAGTTTGTTAGGGACAGGGGATTGGGAGACCCAGTACTTC.

A few counts support this clone. J is TRBJ1-2 and V is TRBV29-1, with D possibly matching TRBD1 (5 bases). V lost 1 base and J lost 4, with 10 bases in between. There are 13 residues in the CDR3. Germline V gives CDR1 SQVTM, CDR2 ANQGSEA. The DNA of the CDR3 is TGCAGCGTTGAAGCACAGGCGGGCTATGGCTACACCTTC. It encodes CSVEAQAGYGYTF.

The CDR3 DNA follows: TGTGCCAGCGGCCCAGGCTCTGGGGCCAACGTCCTGACTTTC. This translates into CASGPGSGANVLTF. The chain uses TRBV25-1 and TRBJ2-6; D unclear. The germline gives CDR1 MGHDK, CDR2 SYGVNS. V was pared by 8 bases and J by 0 bases, with 8 bases between. This CDR3 has 14 amino acids.

This clone has more than one count but fewer than ten. The chain employs TRBV28 and TRBJ2-7; tentatively, D is TRBD1 or TRBD2 (6 bases each). Trimming removed 6 bases from V and 4 bases from J, with 19 bases in between. This CDR3 spans 15 amino acids. From germline, CDR1 is MDHEN and CDR2 SYDVKM. The CDR3 DNA reads as TGTGCCAGCAGCCTTGGGGGGCAGGGGTTGTACGAGCAGTACTTC. This sequence encodes CASSLGGQGLYEQYF.

This clone was counted a few times. J is TRBJ1-2 and V is TRBV30; D is ambiguous. The CDR3 consists of 14 residues. Trimming removed 2 bases from V and 8 bases from J, with 18 bases in between. Germline values: CDR1 GTSNPN, CDR2 SVGIG (reference sequence). The CDR3 DNA reads as TGTGCCTGGAGTCATGCAGCCGCCCGTAGGGGCTACACCTTC. This translates into CAWSHAAARRGYTF.

This clone was observed a handful of times. The V and J genes are TRBV2 and TRBJ2-1; D is undetermined. CDR1 is SNHLY, CDR2 FYNNEI, per germline. The CDR3 runs to 15 residues. The V gene lost 1 base and the J gene lost 0 bases, with 7 bases spanning the gap. The CDR3 coding sequence is TGTGCCAGCAGTGAAGGACGGAGCTCCTACAATGAGCAGTTCTTC. This encodes CASSEGRSSYNEQFF.

This clone was seen more than once but under ten times. The gene calls are TRBV10-3 and TRBJ2-1; weak D call: TRBD1 (6 bases). CDR3 length: 13 amino acids. The V gene lost 6 bases and the J gene lost 5 bases, with 11 bases spanning the gap. The germline V gene encodes CDR1 ENHRY and CDR2 SYGVKD. CDR3 protein: CAISDRQDNEQFF. DNA of the CDR3: TGTGCCATCAGCGACCGACAGGACAATGAGCAGTTCTTC.

This clone was recorded a few times. The rearrangement joins TRBV7-9 to TRBJ2-3; perhaps D is TRBD1 or TRBD2 (5 bases each). Trimming cost V 5 bases and J 5 bases, with 11 bases left between them. Germline V gives CDR1 SEHNR, CDR2 FQNEAQ (reference sequence). The CDR3 is made up of 13 amino acids. CDR3 loop: CASSQAGRDTQYF. The CDR3 nucleotides read TGTGCCAGCAGCCAGGCAGGGAGAGATACGCAGTATTTT.

The sample holds a few counts of this clone. Other DNA sequences in this specimen translate into the identical CDR3. V is TRBV7-2 and J is TRBJ2-1; D is uncertain. In germline, CDR1 is SGHTA, CDR2 FQGNSA. Trimming pared 4 bases from V and 6 bases from J, leaving 7 bases between. The length of the CDR3 is 12 residues. The CDR3 nucleotides read TGTGCCAGCAGCTCGGTGGGCAATGAGCAGTTCTTC. Protein sequence: CASSSVGNEQFF.